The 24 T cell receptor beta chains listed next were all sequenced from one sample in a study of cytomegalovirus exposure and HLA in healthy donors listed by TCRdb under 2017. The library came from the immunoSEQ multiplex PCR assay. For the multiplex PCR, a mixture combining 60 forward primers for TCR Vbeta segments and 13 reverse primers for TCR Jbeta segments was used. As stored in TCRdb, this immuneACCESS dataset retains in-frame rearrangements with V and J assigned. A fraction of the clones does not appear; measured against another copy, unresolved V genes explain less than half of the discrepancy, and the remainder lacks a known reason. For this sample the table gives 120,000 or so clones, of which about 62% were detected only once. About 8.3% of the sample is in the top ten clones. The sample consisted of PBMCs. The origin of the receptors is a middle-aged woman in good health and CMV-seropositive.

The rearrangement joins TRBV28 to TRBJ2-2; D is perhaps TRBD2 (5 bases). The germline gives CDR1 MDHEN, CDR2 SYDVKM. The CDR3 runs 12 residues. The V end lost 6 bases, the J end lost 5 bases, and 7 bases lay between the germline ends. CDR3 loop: CASRRGTGELFF. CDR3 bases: TGTGCCAGCAGGCGAGGGACCGGGGAGCTGTTTTTT. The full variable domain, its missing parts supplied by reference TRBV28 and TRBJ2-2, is DVKVTQSSRYLVKRTGEKVFLECVQDMDHENMFWYRQDPGLGLRLIYFSYDVKMKEKGDIPEGYSVSREKKERFSLILESASTNQTSMYLCASRRGTGELFFGEGSRLTVL.

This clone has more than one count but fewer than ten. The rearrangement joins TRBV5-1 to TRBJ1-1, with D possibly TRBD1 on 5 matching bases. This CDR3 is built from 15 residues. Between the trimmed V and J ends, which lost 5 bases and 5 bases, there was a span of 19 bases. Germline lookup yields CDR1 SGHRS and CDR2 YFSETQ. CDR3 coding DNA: TGCGCCAGCAGAAAGGACCTTACCGGGGGGACTGAAGCTTTCTTT. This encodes CASRKDLTGGTEAFF.

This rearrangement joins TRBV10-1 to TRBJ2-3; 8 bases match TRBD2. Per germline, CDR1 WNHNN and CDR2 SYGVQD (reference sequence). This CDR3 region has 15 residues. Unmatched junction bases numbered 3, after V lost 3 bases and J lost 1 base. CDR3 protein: CASSEGSGGTDTQYF. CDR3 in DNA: TGCGCCAGCAGTGAAGGTAGCGGGGGCACAGATACGCAGTATTTT.

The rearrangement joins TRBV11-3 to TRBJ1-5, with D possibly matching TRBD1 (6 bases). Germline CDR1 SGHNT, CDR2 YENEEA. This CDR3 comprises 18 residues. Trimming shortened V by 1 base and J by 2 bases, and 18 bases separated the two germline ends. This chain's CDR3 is CASSLGGRGYVGNQPQHF. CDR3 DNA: TGTGCCAGCAGCTTAGGTGGCAGGGGCTATGTGGGCAATCAGCCCCAGCATTTT.

In nucleotides, the CDR3 is TGTGCCAGCGCCCCCGTGGACTCCTTGGACGATGAGCAGTTCTTC. The encoded protein is CASAPVDSLDDEQFF. The chain uses TRBV28 and TRBJ2-1; D perhaps matches TRBD2 (5 bases). The CDR3 spans 15 residues. From germline, CDR1 is MDHEN and CDR2 SYDVKM. Trimming took 8 bases from V and 8 from J, leaving 22 bases between them. The full variable domain, its missing parts supplied by reference TRBV28 and TRBJ2-1, is DVKVTQSSRYLVKRTGEKVFLECVQDMDHENMFWYRQDPGLGLRLIYFSYDVKMKEKGDIPEGYSVSREKKERFSLILESASTNQTSMYLCASAPVDSLDDEQFFGPGTRLTVL.

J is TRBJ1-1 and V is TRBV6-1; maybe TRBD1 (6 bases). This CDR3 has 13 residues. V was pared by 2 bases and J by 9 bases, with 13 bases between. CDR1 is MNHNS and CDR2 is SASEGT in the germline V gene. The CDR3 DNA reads TGTGCCAGCAGTGAATGGGCAGGGGCTCAAGCTTTCTTT. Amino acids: CASSEWAGAQAFF.

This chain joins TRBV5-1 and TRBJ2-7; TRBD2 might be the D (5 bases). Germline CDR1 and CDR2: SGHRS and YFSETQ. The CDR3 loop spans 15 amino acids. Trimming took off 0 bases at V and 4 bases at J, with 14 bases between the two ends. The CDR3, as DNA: TGCGCCAGCAGCTTGGTAACTGGTGGGGAGTACGAGCAGTACTTC. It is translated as CASSLVTGGEYEQYF.

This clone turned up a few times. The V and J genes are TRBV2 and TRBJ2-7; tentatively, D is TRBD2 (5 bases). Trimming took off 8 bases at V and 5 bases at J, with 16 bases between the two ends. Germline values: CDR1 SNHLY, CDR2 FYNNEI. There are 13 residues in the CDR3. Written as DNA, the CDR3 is TGTGCCAGCGGCAGGACTTCGCCTCACGAGCAGTACTTC. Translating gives CASGRTSPHEQYF.

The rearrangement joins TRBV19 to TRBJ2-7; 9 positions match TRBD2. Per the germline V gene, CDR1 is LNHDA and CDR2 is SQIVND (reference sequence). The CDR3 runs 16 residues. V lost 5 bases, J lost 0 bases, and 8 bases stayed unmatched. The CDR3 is CASSLRLAEPSYEQYF. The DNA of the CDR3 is TGTGCCAGTAGTCTCCGACTAGCGGAGCCCTCCTACGAGCAGTACTTC.

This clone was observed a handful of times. For the CDR3, the DNA is TGCGCCAGCAGCTTGGGACAGTACCAAGAGACCCAGTACTTC. It encodes CASSLGQYQETQYF. The V gene is TRBV5-1, the J gene TRBJ2-5, with D perhaps matching TRBD1 (5 bases). V was trimmed by 0 bases and J by 0 bases, leaving 6 bases between them. Per the germline V gene, CDR1 is SGHRS and CDR2 is YFSETQ. The CDR3 contains 14 residues.

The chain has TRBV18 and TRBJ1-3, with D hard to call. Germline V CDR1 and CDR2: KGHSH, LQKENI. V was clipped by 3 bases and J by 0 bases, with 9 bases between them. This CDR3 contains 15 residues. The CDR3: CASSPFDYSGNTIYF. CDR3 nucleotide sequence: TGTGCCAGCTCACCTTTCGACTACTCTGGAAACACCATATATTTT.

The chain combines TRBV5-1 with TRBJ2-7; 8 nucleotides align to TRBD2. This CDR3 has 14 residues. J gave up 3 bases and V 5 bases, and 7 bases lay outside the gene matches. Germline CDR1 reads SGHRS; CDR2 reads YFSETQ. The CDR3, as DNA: TGCGCCAGCAGATCGGGGAGCGGGGGCTACGAGCAGTACTTC. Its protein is CASRSGSGGYEQYF.

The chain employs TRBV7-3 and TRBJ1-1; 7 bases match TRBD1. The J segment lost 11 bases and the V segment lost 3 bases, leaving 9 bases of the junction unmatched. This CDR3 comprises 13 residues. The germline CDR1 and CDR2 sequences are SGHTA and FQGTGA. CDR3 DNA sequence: TGTGCCAGCAGCTTCCACAGGGGATTGAGGGCTTTCTTT. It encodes CASSFHRGLRAFF.

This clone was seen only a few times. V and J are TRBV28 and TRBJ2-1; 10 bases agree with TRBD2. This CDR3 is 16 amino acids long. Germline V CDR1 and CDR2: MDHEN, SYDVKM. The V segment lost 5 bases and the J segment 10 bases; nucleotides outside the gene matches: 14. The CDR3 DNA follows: TGTGCCAGCAGTCCAAGGACTAGCGGCCTCCCCGGGGAGCAGTTCTTC. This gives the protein CASSPRTSGLPGEQFF.

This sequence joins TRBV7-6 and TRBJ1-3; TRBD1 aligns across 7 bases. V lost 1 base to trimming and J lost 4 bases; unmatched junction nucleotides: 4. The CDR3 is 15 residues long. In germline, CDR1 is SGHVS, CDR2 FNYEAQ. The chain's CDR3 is CASSLDTGAGNTIYF. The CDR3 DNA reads TGTGCCAGCAGCTTAGATACAGGGGCCGGAAACACCATATATTTT.

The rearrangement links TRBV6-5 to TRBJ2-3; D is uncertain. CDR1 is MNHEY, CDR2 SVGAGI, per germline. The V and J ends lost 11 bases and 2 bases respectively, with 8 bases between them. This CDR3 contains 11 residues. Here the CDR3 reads CASNNTDTQYF. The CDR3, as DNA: TGTGCCTCAAACAACACAGATACGCAGTATTTT.

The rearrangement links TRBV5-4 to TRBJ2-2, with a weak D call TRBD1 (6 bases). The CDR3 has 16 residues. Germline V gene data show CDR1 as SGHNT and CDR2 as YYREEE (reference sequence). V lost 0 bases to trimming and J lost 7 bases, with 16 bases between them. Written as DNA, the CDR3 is TGTGCCAGCAGCTTGGATGGGGGCCGTGGGGGCGGGGAGCTGTTTTTT. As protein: CASSLDGGRGGGELFF.

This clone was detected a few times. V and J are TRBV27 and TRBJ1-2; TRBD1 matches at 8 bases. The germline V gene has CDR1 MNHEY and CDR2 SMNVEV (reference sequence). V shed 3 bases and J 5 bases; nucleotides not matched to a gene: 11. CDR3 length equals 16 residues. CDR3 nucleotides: TGTGCCAGCAGTTTGACCTGGGACAGGATGTTATATGGCTACACCTTC. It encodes CASSLTWDRMLYGYTF.

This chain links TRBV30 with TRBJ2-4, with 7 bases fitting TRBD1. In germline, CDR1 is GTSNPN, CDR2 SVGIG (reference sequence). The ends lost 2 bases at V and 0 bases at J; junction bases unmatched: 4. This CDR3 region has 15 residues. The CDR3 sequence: CAWSTGQLAKNIQYF. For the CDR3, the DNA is TGTGCCTGGAGTACGGGACAGCTAGCCAAAAACATTCAGTACTTC.

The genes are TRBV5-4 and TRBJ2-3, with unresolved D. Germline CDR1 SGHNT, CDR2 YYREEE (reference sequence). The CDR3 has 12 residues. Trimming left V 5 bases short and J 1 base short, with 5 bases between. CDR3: CASRAGTDTQYF. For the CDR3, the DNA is TGTGCCAGCAGGGCGGGCACAGATACGCAGTATTTT.

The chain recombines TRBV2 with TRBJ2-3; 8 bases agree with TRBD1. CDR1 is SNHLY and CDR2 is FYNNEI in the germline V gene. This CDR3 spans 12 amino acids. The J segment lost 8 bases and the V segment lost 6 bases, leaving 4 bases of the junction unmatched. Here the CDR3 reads CASSGDRGTQYF. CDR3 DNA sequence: TGTGCCAGCAGCGGTGACAGGGGTACGCAGTATTTT.

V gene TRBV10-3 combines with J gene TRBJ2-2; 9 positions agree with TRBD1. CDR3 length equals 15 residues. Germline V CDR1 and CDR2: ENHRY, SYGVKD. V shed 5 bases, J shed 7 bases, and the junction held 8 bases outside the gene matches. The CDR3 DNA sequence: TGTGCCATCAGTAAGGACGGGACAGGGATCGGGGAGCTGTTTTTT. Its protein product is CAISKDGTGIGELFF.

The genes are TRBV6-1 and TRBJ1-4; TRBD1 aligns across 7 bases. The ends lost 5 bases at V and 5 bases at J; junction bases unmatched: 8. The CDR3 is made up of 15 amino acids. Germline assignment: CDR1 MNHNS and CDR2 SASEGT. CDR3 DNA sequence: TGTGCCAGCAGTCGGGACTCAGGGGGGAATGAAAAACTGTTTTTT. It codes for CASSRDSGGNEKLFF.

In DNA, the CDR3 is TGTGCCAGCAGCGCCCGACAGGGCGGCTATGGCTACACCTTC. Its translation: CASSARQGGYGYTF. The chain recombines TRBV11-3 with TRBJ1-2; 7 bases match TRBD1. Germline values: CDR1 SGHNT, CDR2 YENEEA. The length of the CDR3 is 14 residues. Trimming cost V 5 bases and J 4 bases; bases outside gene matches: 7.